The following is a T cell receptor (beta chain) sequence with its context. The antigen is undetermined. Ophthalmopathy cases met thresholds of Clinical Activity Score at least 3, NOSPECS grade at least 4 and duration under 3 months. Every diagnosis used clinical symptoms, serum thyroxine and TRAb, thyroid ultrasound and orbital computed tomography. The data derive from a study of T cells in Graves' hyperthyroidism and ophthalmopathy. Study-wide results and caveats: A 13 V-J model separated ophthalmopathy from stable hyperthyroidism. Ophthalmopathy onset followed model prediction by a median around six months.

V was clipped by 1 base and J by 1 base, with 11 bases between them. The CDR3 runs 15 residues. TCR beta CDR3 regions were amplified from RNA transcripts. The HTBI primer set drove a first-round RT-PCR of the TCR CDR3. Via MiXCR, TCRdb re-called the multiplex PCR reads, giving one row per CDR3 protein. The repertoire holds 400,000 or so distinct CDR3 sequences, with around 15% as singletons. This sequence was found in a man in his forties or fifties with Graves' ophthalmopathy. V and J are TRBV12-3 or TRBV12-4 and TRBJ2-7; D ambiguous. The source material was blood. Here the CDR3 reads CASSLGPGLSYEQYF. The CDR3 DNA follows: TGTGCCAGCAGTTTAGGCCCAGGCCTTTCCTACGAGCAGTACTTC.